Shown below are 27 T cell receptor beta chains from a single sample sequenced in a study of vaccination effects on CD4 cells after COVID-19 (dated by TCRdb to 2021 to 2024). Their antigen targets remain unknown. After less than 13 days of culture, CD4+ T cells were isolated with the EasySep CD4+ T cell isolation kit. Library prep was done by the immunoSEQ multiplex PCR assay. The table comes from immuneACCESS by way of TCRdb, which keeps in-frame sequences with V and J called. Part of the clones is missing from these tables; in studies checked, under half for an unresolved V gene and the rest for unknown reasons. The sample table holds around 41,000 clones, of which about 81% were seen once. The biggest ten clones account for less than 3.5% of the sample. The specimen was CD4+ T cells from PBMCs cultured without peptide, collected before COVID-19 vaccination. These TCRs come from a human donor who received a COVID-19 vaccine.

The chain combines TRBV3-1 (or the pseudogene TRBV3-2) with TRBJ2-1; D ambiguous. The CDR3 length is 15 residues. Trimming shortened V by 5 bases and J by 6 bases, and 17 bases separated the two germline ends. CDR1 and CDR2 (germline): LGHDT, YNNKEL (reference sequence). Here the CDR3 DNA reads TGTGCCAGCAGCGTCGGGCCCACCTTAGTCAATGAGCAGTTCTTC. Amino acid sequence: CASSVGPTLVNEQFF.

The CDR3 is CSVEGTGVPYGYTF. Here the CDR3 DNA reads TGCAGCGTTGAAGGGACAGGGGTACCCTATGGCTACACCTTC. The V gene is TRBV29-1, the J gene TRBJ1-2; TRBD1 aligns across 9 bases. With V trimmed by 1 base and J by 4 bases, 4 bases remained unmatched. This CDR3 comprises 14 residues. Germline V lookup: CDR1 SQVTM, CDR2 ANQGSEA.

The V call is TRBV7-2, the J call TRBJ2-7, with D possibly being TRBD2 (7 bases). Germline V lookup: CDR1 SGHTA, CDR2 FQGNSA. With 6 bases removed from V and 5 bases from J, the gap between germline ends came to 14 bases. The CDR3 sequence is 13 residues long. CDR3 region: CASSLRGGDEQYV. For the CDR3, the DNA is TGTGCCAGCAGTTTAAGAGGGGGGGACGAGCAGTACGTC.

The gene calls are TRBV19 and TRBJ2-5, with 8 bases lining up with TRBD1. V lost 5 bases, J lost 8 bases, and 4 bases stayed unmatched. The CDR3 is 12 amino acids. CDR1 and CDR2 from the germline V gene are LNHDA and SQIVND (reference sequence). CDR3 residues: CASSDRGGTQYF. The CDR3 coding sequence is TGTGCCAGTAGTGACAGGGGAGGAACCCAGTACTTC.

The V gene is TRBV30, the J gene TRBJ1-4; 9 bases are a match to TRBD1. CDR3 size: 14 residues. The V gene's germline CDR1 is GTSNPN and CDR2 SVGIG (reference sequence). The junction had 4 bases not matched to a gene; V was cut back by 0 bases and J by 8 bases. CDR3 sequence (DNA): TGTGCCTGGAGTGTACGGGACAGGGACGAAAAACTGTTTTTT. Protein: CAWSVRDRDEKLFF.

V usage is TRBV20-1 and J usage is TRBJ2-3; tentatively, D is TRBD1 (6 bases). The V gene lost 3 bases and the J gene lost 0 bases, with 16 bases spanning the gap. This CDR3 is built from 16 residues. Germline V gives CDR1 DFQATT, CDR2 SNEGSKA (reference sequence). The CDR3, as DNA: TGCAGTGCTAGTGAATACGGGACACCCAGCACAGATACGCAGTATTTT. Protein sequence: CSASEYGTPSTDTQYF.

The chain combines TRBV27 with TRBJ1-5; 7 positions match TRBD1. The CDR3 spans 12 residues. With V trimmed by 7 bases and J by 9 bases, 6 bases remained unmatched. From germline, CDR1 is MNHEY and CDR2 SMNVEV (reference sequence). CDR3 DNA sequence: TGTGCCAGCACGACAGGGACTAGGCCCCAGCATTTT. This codes for CASTTGTRPQHF.

This rearrangement joins TRBV3-1 (or the pseudogene TRBV3-2) to TRBJ2-2, with 7 bases aligning to TRBD2. V was clipped by 3 bases and J by 6 bases; unmatched bases: 13. The germline V gene has CDR1 LGHDT and CDR2 YNNKEL (reference sequence). The CDR3 contains 17 residues. This CDR3 is CASSHLGLGGFAGELFF. The CDR3 bases are TGTGCCAGCAGCCATCTTGGACTAGGCGGCTTCGCCGGGGAGCTGTTTTTT.

The gene calls are TRBV30 and TRBJ2-3; unclear D gene. The CDR3 has 13 residues. CDR1 and CDR2 (germline): GTSNPN, SVGIG (reference sequence). V gave up 4 bases and J gave up 5 bases, with 13 bases separating them. The CDR3 nucleotides are TGTGCCTGGACCCCAGGCCGGTTAGATACGCAGTATTTT. It is translated as CAWTPGRLDTQYF.

The V and J genes are TRBV5-4 and TRBJ2-5, with a possible D match to TRBD1 (6 bases). Between the trimmed V and J ends, which lost 4 bases and 5 bases, there was a span of 12 bases. Germline lookup yields CDR1 SGHNT and CDR2 YYREEE (reference sequence). This CDR3 spans 13 amino acids. CDR3 sequence reads: CASSPPGDETQYF. CDR3 DNA sequence: TGTGCCAGCAGCCCTCCAGGGGACGAGACCCAGTACTTC.

The table lists this clone with a count of one. V and J are TRBV19 and TRBJ1-2; 7 nucleotides match TRBD1. The CDR3 covers 16 residues. Per the germline V gene, CDR1 is LNHDA and CDR2 is SQIVND (reference sequence). J lost 4 bases, V lost 1 base, and 9 bases had no gene match. The CDR3 region has the DNA TGTGCCAGTAGTATAGGGAGACAGGGTTCGACCTATGGCTACACCTTC. This sequence encodes CASSIGRQGSTYGYTF. The whole variable domain, filled in from reference TRBV19 and TRBJ1-2, reads DGGITQSPKYLFRKEGQNVTLSCEQNLNHDAMYWYRQDPGQGLRLIYYSQIVNDFQKGDIAEGYSVSREKKESFPLTVTSAQKNPTAFYLCASSIGRQGSTYGYTFGSGTRLTVV.

The chain has TRBV18 and TRBJ1-3; 8 bases align to TRBD1. Germline trimming cut 3 bases from V and 3 bases from J; bases unmatched to any gene: 7. Per the germline V gene, CDR1 is KGHSH and CDR2 is LQKENI. There are 16 residues in the CDR3. CDR3 amino acids: CASSPWTGIDGNTIYF. The DNA of the CDR3 is TGTGCCAGCTCACCCTGGACAGGGATTGATGGAAACACCATATATTTT.

The rearrangement uses TRBV2 and TRBJ1-5; no firm D call. The V and J ends lost 0 bases and 4 bases respectively, with 7 bases between them. This CDR3 is built from 14 residues. Germline V gene data show CDR1 as SNHLY and CDR2 as FYNNEI. The CDR3 sequence: CASSEALPNQPQHF. CDR3 in DNA: TGTGCCAGCAGTGAAGCTCTACCGAATCAGCCCCAGCATTTT.

This chain uses TRBV12-5 with TRBJ2-5; TRBD1 agrees at 9 bases. This CDR3 region has 13 residues. CDR1 and CDR2 (germline): LGHNT, FRNRAP. V lost 6 bases and J lost 3; bases outside the gene matches: 2. CDR3 region: CASGGTGKETQYF. DNA of the CDR3: TGTGCTAGTGGGGGGACAGGGAAAGAGACCCAGTACTTC.

CDR3 loop: CASSLRTGAEKLFF. The CDR3 DNA follows: TGTGCCAGCAGCTTAAGGACAGGGGCGGAAAAACTGTTTTTT. The chain couples TRBV7-9 to TRBJ1-4, with TRBD1 identical over 9 bases. CDR3 length: 14 residues. The V segment lost 2 bases and the J segment 8 bases; nucleotides outside the gene matches: 3. CDR1 and CDR2 (germline): SEHNR, FQNEAQ (reference sequence). The variable domain in full, with the rest retrieved from reference TRBV7-9 and TRBJ1-4, is DTGVSQNPRHKITKRGQNVTFRCDPISEHNRLYWYRQTLGQGPEFLTYFQNEAQLEKSRLLSDRFSAERPKGSFSTLEIQRTEQGDSAMYLCASSLRTGAEKLFFGSGTQLSVL.

This clone was detected only a few times. V gene TRBV29-1 combines with J gene TRBJ2-1; D might be TRBD2 (5 bases). The length of the CDR3 is 13 residues. CDR1 is SQVTM and CDR2 is ANQGSEA in the germline V gene. CDR3 region: CSSQPGSGNEQFF. CDR3 bases: TGCAGTTCGCAGCCGGGGTCGGGCAATGAGCAGTTCTTC.

This rearrangement joins TRBV6-2 or TRBV6-3 to TRBJ1-5, with D possibly TRBD1 on 5 matching bases. The CDR3 covers 16 residues. Looked up from germline, CDR1 is MNHEY and CDR2 is SVGEGT. Trimming cost V 5 bases and J 7 bases, with 21 bases left between them. CDR3 region: CASSAERGPRGQPQHF. For the CDR3, the DNA is TGTGCCAGCAGTGCCGAACGGGGACCCCGCGGGCAGCCCCAGCATTTT.

This chain connects TRBV18 to TRBJ2-1; D assignment may be TRBD1 or TRBD2 (5 bases each). Trimming took 5 bases from V and 5 from J, leaving 10 bases between them. Germline-derived CDR1 and CDR2 are KGHSH and LQKENI. The CDR3 length is 13 residues. Here the CDR3 reads CASSGGRDNEQFF. The CDR3 DNA reads as TGTGCCAGCTCAGGGGGACGAGACAATGAGCAGTTCTTC.

This clone was seen once. The rearrangement links TRBV6-5 to TRBJ1-1, with no clear D. Germline V gene data show CDR1 as MNHEY and CDR2 as SVGAGI. There are 15 residues in the CDR3. V was trimmed by 9 bases and J by 1 base, leaving 18 bases between them. The CDR3 DNA follows: TGTGCCAGTTTTCCTTCGGTTTACCGGAACACTGAAGCTTTCTTT. This encodes CASFPSVYRNTEAFF.

There are a few counts of this clone. The rearrangement joins TRBV7-2 to TRBJ1-1; no definite D call. The CDR3 spans 14 residues. Germline V CDR1 and CDR2: SGHTA, FQGNSA. V dropped 3 bases and J dropped 1 base, with 9 bases sitting between them. Here the CDR3 reads CASSFGLGNTEAFF. CDR3 DNA sequence: TGTGCCAGCAGCTTCGGACTGGGGAACACTGAAGCTTTCTTT.

The chain couples TRBV6-1 to TRBJ2-7; 10 nucleotides line up with TRBD1. The germline gives CDR1 MNHNS, CDR2 SASEGT. The CDR3 loop spans 16 amino acids. The V gene end was trimmed by 4 bases and the J gene end by 1 base; junction bases not matched to a gene: 7. In DNA, the CDR3 is TGTGCCAGCAGTGTTGCCGGGACAGGGGTATCCTACGAGCAGTACGTC. Translating it yields CASSVAGTGVSYEQYV.

V gene TRBV18 combines with J gene TRBJ1-1; D is unresolved. Trimming shortened V by 2 bases and J by 2 bases, and 6 bases separated the two germline ends. The germline CDR1 and CDR2 sequences are KGHSH and LQKENI. The CDR3 sequence is 13 residues long. DNA of the CDR3: TGTGCCAGCTCACCAGACCTAAACACTGAAGCTTTCTTT. Its protein is CASSPDLNTEAFF.

The rearrangement links TRBV7-3 to TRBJ2-5, with no clear D. Trimming cost V 3 bases and J 2 bases, with 7 bases left between them. Germline CDR1 and CDR2: SGHTA and FQGTGA. The CDR3 is made up of 13 amino acids. CDR3 region: CASSFQKQETQYF. The CDR3, as DNA: TGTGCCAGCAGCTTCCAGAAGCAAGAGACCCAGTACTTC. Variable domain in full (rest from reference TRBV7-3 and TRBJ2-5): GAGVSQTPSNKVTEKGKYVELRCDPISGHTALYWYRQSLGQGPEFLIYFQGTGAADDSGLPNDRFFAVRPEGSVSTLKIQRTERGDSAVYLCASSFQKQETQYFGPGTRLLVL.

CDR3 bases: TGTGCCAGCAGTGGAACCGGGACAGGGGTAGAGGGAAAAGAGACCCAGTACTTC. Encoded protein: CASSGTGTGVEGKETQYF. The chain joins TRBV6-1 to TRBJ2-5; 10 bases are shared with TRBD1. The CDR3 runs to 18 residues. V shed 4 bases and J 3 bases; nucleotides not matched to a gene: 14. Germline V lookup: CDR1 MNHNS, CDR2 SASEGT.

This sequence joins TRBV24-1 and TRBJ1-5, with D possibly being TRBD1 (6 bases). The germline gives CDR1 KGHDR, CDR2 SFDVKD. The CDR3 contains 13 residues. The V and J ends lost 11 bases and 2 bases respectively, with 12 bases between them. The CDR3 coding sequence is TGTGCCATACTCAGGGGTGGCAATCAGCCCCAGCATTTT. It specifies CAILRGGNQPQHF.

The chain recombines TRBV2 with TRBJ2-3; no definite D call. Trimming left V 6 bases short and J 0 bases short, with 1 base between. CDR1 and CDR2 (germline): SNHLY, FYNNEI. The CDR3 covers 11 residues. The CDR3 DNA is TGTGCCAGCAGCAGCACAGATACGCAGTATTTT. It encodes CASSSTDTQYF.

The V call is TRBV19, the J call TRBJ1-6, with D unclear. Germline CDR1 is LNHDA and CDR2 is SQIVND (reference sequence). CDR3 size: 20 residues. The germline V and J ends were trimmed by 2 bases and 1 base, with 21 bases remaining between them. DNA of the CDR3: TGTGCCAGTAGTATAAAACCCTCGGACGGAAGACATTCCTATAATTCACCCCTCCACTTT. Its translation is CASSIKPSDGRHSYNSPLHF. Supplemented by reference TRBV19 and TRBJ1-6, the full variable domain reads DGGITQSPKYLFRKEGQNVTLSCEQNLNHDAMYWYRQDPGQGLRLIYYSQIVNDFQKGDIAEGYSVSREKKESFPLTVTSAQKNPTAFYLCASSIKPSDGRHSYNSPLHFGNGTRLTVT.